This TCR beta chain was captured in a study of T cells after posttransplantation cyclophosphamide. Whole-study findings and limits: Later blood repertoires were often dominated by clones from the donor CD8+ memory compartment.

Concerning this clone: Its cognate antigen is unknown.

Data came from immunoSEQ multiplex PCR; TCRdb stores just in-frame clones and leaves some out. The sample consists of around 16,000 clones, roughly 80% of them appearing once. The ends were cut back, 4 bases at V and 2 bases at J, with 8 bases in the middle. The CDR3 covers 13 residues. CDR1 and CDR2 from the germline V gene are KGHSH and LQKENI. Methotrexate plus calcineurin inhibitor accompanied controls' myeloablative marrow transplants; sampling was 1 year later. Sequenced here: PBMCs, sampled 350 to 400 days after allogeneic stem cell transplant with calcineurin inhibitor and methotrexate. The sequence was collected from a young adult male patient who received an allogeneic stem cell transplant from a related donor, was CMV-positive, and had no GVHD. These T cells may partly come from the graft donor. This sequence joins TRBV18 and TRBJ2-5, with TRBD2 as a possible D gene (6 bases). The CDR3 loop is CASSRGAQETQYF. In nucleotides, the CDR3 is TGTGCCAGCTCACGCGGGGCTCAAGAGACCCAGTACTTC.